The 19 T cell receptor beta chains given below trace back to one sample, sequenced in a study of vaccination effects on CD4 cells after COVID-19. TCRdb's table, derived via immunoSEQ multiplex PCR, lists solely in-frame clones and lacks some. This table has roughly 40,000 clones, about 67% appearing once. Scientists isolated CD4+ T cells after a roughly 9-day culture period ended. BNT162b2 vaccine or mRNA-1273 vaccine was given to participants in two doses. These receptors have no known antigen. The sample here was CD4+ T cells from PBMCs cultured without peptide, taken after COVID-19 vaccination. The origin of the receptors is a human donor who received a COVID-19 vaccine.

The V and J genes are TRBV19 and TRBJ1-6; TRBD1 is a possible D gene (5 bases). Germline CDR1 and CDR2: LNHDA and SQIVND (reference sequence). The germline V and J ends were trimmed by 11 bases and 5 bases, with 13 bases remaining between them. The CDR3 runs 13 residues. The CDR3 region has the DNA TGTGCCTGCAGGGCAGTCGATAATTCACCCCTCCACTTT. This encodes CACRAVDNSPLHF.

The chain combines TRBV29-1 with TRBJ2-6, with 9 bases fitting TRBD1. This CDR3 is built from 14 residues. Germline CDR1 reads SQVTM; CDR2 reads ANQGSEA. The junction had 7 bases not matched to a gene; V was cut back by 6 bases and J by 7 bases. The DNA for the CDR3 is TGCAGCGTGCCCTACAGGGGGCACGCCAACGTCCTGACTTTC. Amino acid sequence: CSVPYRGHANVLTF.

This clone appeared a few times. V and J are TRBV5-1 and TRBJ2-1, with TRBD1 matching over 11 bases. V lost 1 base, J lost 6 bases, and 3 bases stayed unmatched. Germline CDR1 and CDR2: SGHRS and YFSETQ. CDR3 size: 15 residues. CDR3 coding DNA: TGCGCCAGCAGCTTGCCCGGGACAGGGGGCAATGAGCAGTTCTTC. This encodes CASSLPGTGGNEQFF. Supplemented by reference TRBV5-1 and TRBJ2-1, the full variable domain reads KAGVTQTPRYLIKTRGQQVTLSCSPISGHRSVSWYQQTPGQGLQFLFEYFSETQRNKGNFPGRFSGRQFSNSRSEMNVSTLELGDSALYLCASSLPGTGGNEQFFGPGTRLTVL.

This clone was counted once. The V call is TRBV6-5, the J call TRBJ1-2, with 9 bases matching TRBD1. Germline V gene data show CDR1 as MNHEY and CDR2 as SVGAGI. The CDR3 loop spans 14 amino acids. Germline trimming cut 6 bases from V and 4 bases from J; bases unmatched to any gene: 6. CDR3 protein: CASRQQGAIYGYTF. The CDR3 DNA reads as TGTGCCAGCAGACAACAGGGGGCGATCTATGGCTACACCTTC.

This chain uses TRBV3-1 (or the pseudogene TRBV3-2) with TRBJ2-1; weak D call: TRBD2 (6 bases). Germline assignment: CDR1 LGHDT and CDR2 YNNKEL (reference sequence). V was clipped by 8 bases and J by 3 bases, with 17 bases between them. CDR3 size: 15 residues. The CDR3 region has the DNA TGTGCCAGCGCCCTGTCCGGGGGAATCTACAATGAGCAGTTCTTC. Amino acids: CASALSGGIYNEQFF.

This chain uses TRBV6-5 with TRBJ1-5; 7 nucleotides agree with TRBD1. CDR3 length equals 13 residues. Losses at the gene ends were 9 bases for V and 3 bases for J; bases not matched to a gene: 5. Germline CDR1 MNHEY, CDR2 SVGAGI. CDR3 sequence (DNA): TGTGCCAGTATGACAGGGATCAATCAGCCCCAGCATTTT. The encoded protein is CASMTGINQPQHF.

This clone has more than one count but fewer than ten. The V and J genes are TRBV4-2 and TRBJ2-6; D gene unclear. This CDR3 spans 16 amino acids. CDR1 and CDR2 (germline): LGHNA, YNFKEQ. V was cut by 1 base and J by 0 bases, with 7 bases left in between. DNA for the CDR3: TGTGCCAGCAGCCAAGCGACCGTCTCTGGGGCCAACGTCCTGACTTTC. Its protein product is CASSQATVSGANVLTF.

This rearrangement joins TRBV7-6 to TRBJ2-7, with 8 bases lining up with TRBD2. The germline gives CDR1 SGHVS, CDR2 FNYEAQ. V lost 4 bases and J lost 2; bases outside the gene matches: 7. This CDR3 comprises 15 residues. The chain's CDR3 is CASSSAGEVAYEQYF. CDR3 coding DNA: TGTGCCAGCAGCTCAGCGGGGGAGGTTGCCTACGAGCAGTACTTC.

The V gene is TRBV29-1, the J gene TRBJ2-3; the D gene is possibly TRBD2 (6 bases). The CDR3 spans 15 residues. The V gene's germline CDR1 is SQVTM and CDR2 ANQGSEA. Trimming left V 3 bases short and J 1 base short, with 14 bases between. This CDR3 reads CSVDWSGEGTDTQYF. The CDR3 DNA sequence: TGCAGCGTTGATTGGTCGGGAGAAGGCACAGATACGCAGTATTTT.

This clone was counted only a few times. The rearrangement joins TRBV14 to TRBJ1-1, with D maybe TRBD1 (6 bases). There are 14 residues in the CDR3. The germline V gene encodes CDR1 SGHDN and CDR2 FVKESK. V lost 1 base and J lost 0, with 6 bases in between. For the CDR3, the DNA is TGTGCCAGCAGCCAAGGGACAGTGAACACTGAAGCTTTCTTT. This encodes CASSQGTVNTEAFF.

The chain carries TRBV25-1 and TRBJ2-1; the D gene is possibly TRBD2 (6 bases). Deletions cut 6 bases from V and 2 bases from J, with 11 bases between. Looked up from germline, CDR1 is MGHDK and CDR2 is SYGVNS. This CDR3 has 14 residues. DNA of the CDR3: TGTGCCAGCAGAGGCGGGGTAACCTACAATGAGCAGTTCTTC. Translation: CASRGGVTYNEQFF.

The chain carries TRBV6-5 and TRBJ2-3, with D unresolved. Deletions cut 6 bases from V and 0 bases from J, with 7 bases between. The V gene's germline CDR1 is MNHEY and CDR2 SVGAGI. CDR3 length: 13 amino acids. CDR3 sequence (DNA): TGTGCCAGCAGCGCGCATAGCACAGATACGCAGTATTTT. It specifies CASSAHSTDTQYF.

The chain recombines TRBV7-2 with TRBJ2-2, with no clear D. CDR1 and CDR2 from the germline V gene are SGHTA and FQGNSA. The CDR3 consists of 12 residues. Trimming took 5 bases from V and 3 from J, leaving 4 bases between them. CDR3 protein: CASSLDTGELFF. The CDR3 DNA reads as TGTGCCAGCAGCCTAGACACCGGGGAGCTGTTTTTT.

This clone was picked up a small number of times. The genes are TRBV7-9 and TRBJ1-1; the D gene is possibly TRBD1 (5 bases). Per germline, CDR1 SEHNR and CDR2 FQNEAQ (reference sequence). The CDR3 contains 14 residues. The V end was cut by 8 bases, the J end by 5 bases, with 18 bases between. DNA for the CDR3: TGTGCCAGCGGGTCAGAATTGGGGCTAACTGAAGCTTTCTTT. It yields the protein CASGSELGLTEAFF.

This clone was found a few times. The chain is built from TRBV30 and TRBJ2-7; the match to TRBD2 covers 15 bases. Trimming cost V 1 base and J 4 bases; bases outside gene matches: 8. CDR1 is GTSNPN and CDR2 is SVGIG in the germline V gene (reference sequence). CDR3 length: 17 amino acids. CDR3 sequence (DNA): TGTGCCTGGAGTGCAGAGGCCGGGACTAGCGGGGGGTACGAGCAGTACTTC. Amino acids: CAWSAEAGTSGGYEQYF.

The chain links TRBV6-2 or TRBV6-3 to TRBJ2-7, with D perhaps matching TRBD2 (6 bases). CDR1 and CDR2 from the germline V gene are MNHEY and SVGEGT. This CDR3 is built from 16 residues. V gave up 2 bases and J gave up 1 base, with 15 bases separating them. CDR3 sequence: CASSYGNLAFSYEQYF. CDR3 bases: TGTGCCAGCAGTTACGGCAATCTAGCGTTTTCCTACGAGCAGTACTTC.

CDR3 residues: CASSQLGTVNRLDEKLFF. The DNA of the CDR3 is TGCGCCAGCAGCCAACTCGGGACAGTCAATAGACTGGATGAAAAACTGTTTTTT. This chain links TRBV4-1 with TRBJ1-4, with 7 bases fitting TRBD1. The CDR3 sequence is 18 residues long. Trimming at V came to 2 bases and at J to 6 bases, leaving 15 bases not matched to a gene. Germline CDR1 is MGHRA and CDR2 is YSYEKL.

V gene TRBV6-6 combines with J gene TRBJ1-1, with D possibly being TRBD1 (5 bases). The CDR3 spans 15 residues. Germline V gene sequence: CDR1 MNHNY, CDR2 SVGAGI (reference sequence). Trimming took 0 bases from V and 4 from J, leaving 12 bases between them. CDR3 residues: CASSYSGDRGTEAFF. The CDR3 DNA reads TGTGCCAGCAGTTACTCGGGGGATAGGGGCACTGAAGCTTTCTTT.

This chain connects TRBV3-1 (or the pseudogene TRBV3-2) to TRBJ2-5; D perhaps matches TRBD1 (5 bases). The CDR3 sequence is 13 residues long. V was trimmed by 1 base and J by 5 bases, leaving 8 bases between them. Germline loops: CDR1 LGHDT, CDR2 YNNKEL (reference sequence). The DNA for the CDR3 is TGTGCCAGCAGCCAAGGTAACAGGGAGACCCAGTACTTC. Protein product: CASSQGNRETQYF.